Sequencing of this T cell receptor (beta chain) was carried out in a study of blood T cell repertoires in COVID-19. For the study at large: T cells, B-cell-depleted T cells, or PBMCs provided the cDNA or gDNA that served as material.

The length of the CDR3 is 13 residues. Germline assignment: CDR1 MNHEY and CDR2 SVGAGI. Trimming cost V 6 bases and J 1 base, with 9 bases left between them. Self-reported history from a screening survey and questionnaire set each donor's cohort. This table comes from immunoSEQ multiplex PCR, and its TCRdb copy is limited to in-frame clones, with some not included. Counted here are just over 350,000 clones, over 75% occurring once; the ten biggest clones make up about 3%. In this sample, this clone turned up a few times. Sequencing used PBMCs or T cells enriched from blood (not recorded which). The V call is TRBV6-5, the J call TRBJ2-5; D is unresolved. This receptor was taken from a woman in her thirties who had recovered from COVID-19. CDR3 DNA sequence: TGTGCCAGCAGCCCCTGGGCCCAAGAGACCCAGTACTTC. This codes for CASSPWAQETQYF.